This TCR beta chain is drawn from a study of cytomegalovirus exposure and HLA in healthy donors. The CDR3 contains 13 residues. V shed 3 bases and J shed 3 bases, with 7 bases lying between them. Germline CDR1 MNHEY, CDR2 SMNVEV (reference sequence). Primers for the PCR totalled 60 Vbeta and 13 Jbeta. The protocol was immunoSEQ multiplex PCR, while the TCRdb copy is restricted to in-frame clones and leaves out a portion. The sample has about 150,000 clones, almost 80% seen once; the top ten hold about 1.3%. Regarding this clone: This sample includes further DNA sequences coding for the same CDR3.

The sample was PBMCs. The origin of this receptor is a male donor in good health and CMV-seronegative. The rearrangement uses TRBV27 and TRBJ2-3; TRBD1 might be the D (6 bases). CDR3 DNA sequence: TGTGCCAGCAGTTTCACAGGGACAGATACGCAGTATTTT. Protein: CASSFTGTDTQYF.